The TCR beta chain under discussion was sequenced for a study of shared clonotypes between healthy human individuals. In the study overall: In total, the donors were two women and a few men aged 18 to 49.

Study findings and constraints: Larger estimated richness was generally recorded for naive subsets relative to memory subsets.

From CD4+ cells came CD45RA+ naive and CD45RA-negative memory subsets. As to this clone: The antigen is unknown.

V lost 8 bases, J lost 4 bases, and 13 bases stayed unmatched. The CDR3 is 16 amino acids. Germline lookup yields CDR1 MDHEN and CDR2 SYDVKM. Deep level was the assay's run setting. Profiling relied on immunoSEQ multiplex PCR, and the TCRdb table lists in-frame clones only, not all of them. The table records 2,500,000 or so clones, over 85% of them present only once. Sequences were obtained from naive CD4+ T cells from PBMCs. Specified subset: CD45RA+ positively selected. The TCR sequence derives from a man aged 18-30 years in good health. Some clones in this sample may be carry-over from other donors' samples. The chain is built from TRBV28 and TRBJ2-1, with TRBD2 identical over 8 bases. The CDR3 sequence is CASCFPGGGRYNEQFF. In DNA form, the CDR3 reads TGTGCCAGCTGCTTCCCCGGGGGGGGTAGATACAATGAGCAGTTCTTC. Filled out from reference TRBV28 and TRBJ2-1, the complete variable domain reads DVKVTQSSRYLVKRTGEKVFLECVQDMDHENMFWYRQDPGLGLRLIYFSYDVKMKEKGDIPEGYSVSREKKERFSLILESASTNQTSMYLCASCFPGGGRYNEQFFGPGTRLTVL.